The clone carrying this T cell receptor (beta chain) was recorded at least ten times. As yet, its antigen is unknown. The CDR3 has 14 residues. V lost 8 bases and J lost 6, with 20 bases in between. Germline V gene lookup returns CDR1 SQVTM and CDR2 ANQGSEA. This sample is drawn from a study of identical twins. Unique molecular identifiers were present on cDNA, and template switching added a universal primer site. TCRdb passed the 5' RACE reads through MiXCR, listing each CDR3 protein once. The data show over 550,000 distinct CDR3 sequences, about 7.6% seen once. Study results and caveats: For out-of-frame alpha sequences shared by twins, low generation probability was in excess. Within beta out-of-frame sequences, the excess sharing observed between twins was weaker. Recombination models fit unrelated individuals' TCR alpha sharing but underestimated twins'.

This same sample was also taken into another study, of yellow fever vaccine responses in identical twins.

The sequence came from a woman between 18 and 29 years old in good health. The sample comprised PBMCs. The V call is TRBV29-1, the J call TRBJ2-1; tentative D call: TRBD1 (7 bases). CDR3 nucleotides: TGCAGCTTTGTTGCGGGACAGTTGGGCAATGAGCAGTTCTTC. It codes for CSFVAGQLGNEQFF.